The present entry profiles one TCR beta chain with its context. The sequenced template was RNA, covering the TCR beta CDR3 region. HTBI primers were employed in first-round RT-PCR, then a second-round multiplex PCR followed. TCRdb passed the multiplex PCR reads through MiXCR, listing each CDR3 protein once. The data show 660,000 or so distinct CDR3 sequences, about 38% seen once. CDR3 length: 15 residues. CDR1 is SQVTM and CDR2 is ANQGSEA in the germline V gene. The V end lost 5 bases, the J end lost 2 bases, and 16 bases lay between the germline ends. These data come from a study of Graves' ophthalmopathy and Graves' hyperthyroidism.

V is TRBV29-1 and J is TRBJ1-5, with no clear D. This clonotype was obtained from an adult man with Graves' ophthalmopathy. Sequences were obtained from peripheral blood. CDR3 amino acids: CSVPRALKGNQPQHF. In nucleotides, the CDR3 is TGCAGCGTTCCCCGGGCCTTAAAGGGCAATCAGCCCCAGCATTTT.